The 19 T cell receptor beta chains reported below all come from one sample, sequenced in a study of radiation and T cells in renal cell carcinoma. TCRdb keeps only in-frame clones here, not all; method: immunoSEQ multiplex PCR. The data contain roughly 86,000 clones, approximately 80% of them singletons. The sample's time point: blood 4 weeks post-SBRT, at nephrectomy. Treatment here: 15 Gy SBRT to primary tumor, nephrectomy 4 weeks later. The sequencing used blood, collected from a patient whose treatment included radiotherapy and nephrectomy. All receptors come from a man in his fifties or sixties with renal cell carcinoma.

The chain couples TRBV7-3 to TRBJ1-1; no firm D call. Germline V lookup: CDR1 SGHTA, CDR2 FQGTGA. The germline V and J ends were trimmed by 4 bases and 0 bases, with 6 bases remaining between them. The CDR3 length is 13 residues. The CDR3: CASSSAVNTEAFF. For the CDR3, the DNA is TGTGCCAGCAGCTCCGCAGTGAACACTGAAGCTTTCTTT.

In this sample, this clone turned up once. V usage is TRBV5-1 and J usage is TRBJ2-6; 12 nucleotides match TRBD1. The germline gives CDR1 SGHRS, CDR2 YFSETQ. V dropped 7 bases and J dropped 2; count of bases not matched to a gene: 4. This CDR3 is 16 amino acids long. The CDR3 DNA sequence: TGCGCCAGCGGGACAGGGGGCGATACTGGGGCCAACGTCCTGACTTTC. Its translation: CASGTGGDTGANVLTF.

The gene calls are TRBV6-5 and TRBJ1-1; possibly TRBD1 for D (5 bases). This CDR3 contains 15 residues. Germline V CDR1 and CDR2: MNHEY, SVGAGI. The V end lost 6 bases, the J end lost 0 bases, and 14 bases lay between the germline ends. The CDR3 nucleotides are TGTGCCAGCAGCATTCGACAGAGAATGAACACTGAAGCTTTCTTT. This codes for CASSIRQRMNTEAFF.

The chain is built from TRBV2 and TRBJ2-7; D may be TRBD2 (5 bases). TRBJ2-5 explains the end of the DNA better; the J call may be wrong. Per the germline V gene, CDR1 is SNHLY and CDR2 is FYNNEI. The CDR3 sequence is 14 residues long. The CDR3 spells CASSDGRGDETQYF. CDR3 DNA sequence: TGTGCCAGCAGTGATGGACGGGGAGACGAGACCCAGTACTTC.

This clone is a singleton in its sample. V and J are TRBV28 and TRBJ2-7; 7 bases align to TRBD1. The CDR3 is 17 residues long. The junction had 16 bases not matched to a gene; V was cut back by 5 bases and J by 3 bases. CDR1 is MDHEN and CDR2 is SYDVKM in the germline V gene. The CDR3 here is CASSEALWTGLVYEQYF. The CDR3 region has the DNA TGTGCCAGCAGTGAGGCCCTATGGACAGGCCTTGTCTACGAGCAGTACTTC.

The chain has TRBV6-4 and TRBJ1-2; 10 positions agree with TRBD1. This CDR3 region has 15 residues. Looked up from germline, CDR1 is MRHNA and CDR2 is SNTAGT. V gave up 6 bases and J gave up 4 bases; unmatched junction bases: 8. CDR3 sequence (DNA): TGTGCCAGCAGCCAGTCCGGACAGGGGGGCTATGGCTACACCTTC. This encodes CASSQSGQGGYGYTF.

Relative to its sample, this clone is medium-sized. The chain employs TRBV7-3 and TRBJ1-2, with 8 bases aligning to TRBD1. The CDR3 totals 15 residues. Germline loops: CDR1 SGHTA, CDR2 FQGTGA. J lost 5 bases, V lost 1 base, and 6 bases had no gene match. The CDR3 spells CASSLMGQAGYGYTF. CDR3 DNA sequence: TGTGCCAGCAGCTTAATGGGACAGGCGGGATATGGCTACACCTTC.

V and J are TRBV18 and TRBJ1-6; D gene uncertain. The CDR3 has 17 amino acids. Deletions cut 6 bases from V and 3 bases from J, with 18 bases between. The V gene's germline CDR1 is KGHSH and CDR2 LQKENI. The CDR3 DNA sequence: TGTGCCAGCTCCCGCGTGATGCGGGAAAACTATAATTCACCCCTCCACTTT. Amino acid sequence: CASSRVMRENYNSPLHF.

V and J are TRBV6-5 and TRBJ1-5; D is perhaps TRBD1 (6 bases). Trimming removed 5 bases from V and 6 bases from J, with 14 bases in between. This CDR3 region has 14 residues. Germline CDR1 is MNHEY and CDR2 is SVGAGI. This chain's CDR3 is CASSSTGSRQPQHF. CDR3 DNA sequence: TGTGCCAGCAGTAGTACAGGGTCGCGTCAGCCCCAGCATTTT.

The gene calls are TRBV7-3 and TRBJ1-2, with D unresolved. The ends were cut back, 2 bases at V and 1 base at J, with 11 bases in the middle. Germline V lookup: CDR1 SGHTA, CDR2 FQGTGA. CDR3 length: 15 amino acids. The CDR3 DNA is TGTGCCAGCAGCTTATCTCCAGACATTAACTATGGCTACACCTTC. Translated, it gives CASSLSPDINYGYTF.

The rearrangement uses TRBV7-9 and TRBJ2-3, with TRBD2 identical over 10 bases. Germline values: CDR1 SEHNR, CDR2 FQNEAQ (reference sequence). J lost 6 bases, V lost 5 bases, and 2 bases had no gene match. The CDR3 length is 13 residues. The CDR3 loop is CASSPGLADTQYF. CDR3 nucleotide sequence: TGTGCCAGCAGCCCGGGACTAGCGGATACGCAGTATTTT.

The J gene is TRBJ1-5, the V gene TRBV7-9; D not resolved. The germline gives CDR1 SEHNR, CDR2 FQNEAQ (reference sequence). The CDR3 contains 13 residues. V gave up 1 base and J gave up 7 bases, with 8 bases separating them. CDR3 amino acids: CASSLGAEQPQHF. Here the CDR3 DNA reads TGTGCCAGCAGCTTAGGTGCCGAACAGCCCCAGCATTTT.

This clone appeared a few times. CDR3: CASSEEGSGLYGYTF. The CDR3 DNA sequence: TGTGCCAGCAGTGAAGAGGGTTCGGGTCTGTATGGCTACACCTTC. The V call is TRBV28, the J call TRBJ1-2, with D unresolved. The CDR3 consists of 15 residues. Trimming stripped 5 bases from V and 5 bases from J, with 18 bases between. CDR1 and CDR2 from the germline V gene are MDHEN and SYDVKM.

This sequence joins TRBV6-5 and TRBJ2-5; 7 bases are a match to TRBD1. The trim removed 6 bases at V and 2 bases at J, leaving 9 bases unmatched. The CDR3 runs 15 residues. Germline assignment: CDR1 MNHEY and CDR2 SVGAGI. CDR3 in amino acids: CASSSDRAPQETQYF. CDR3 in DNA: TGTGCCAGCAGCTCCGACAGGGCTCCTCAAGAGACCCAGTACTTC.

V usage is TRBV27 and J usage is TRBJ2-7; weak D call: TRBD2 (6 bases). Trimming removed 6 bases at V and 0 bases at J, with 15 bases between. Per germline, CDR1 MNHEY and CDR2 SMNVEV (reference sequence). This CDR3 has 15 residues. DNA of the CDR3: TGTGCCAGCAGGTCACCTAGCGAAAACTCCTACGAGCAGTACTTC. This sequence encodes CASRSPSENSYEQYF.

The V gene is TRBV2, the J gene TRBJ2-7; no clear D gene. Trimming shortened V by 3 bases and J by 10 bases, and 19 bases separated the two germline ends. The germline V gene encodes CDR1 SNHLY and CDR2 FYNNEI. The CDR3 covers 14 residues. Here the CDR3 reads CASSDFLEFRSQYF. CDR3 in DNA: TGTGCCAGCAGTGACTTTTTGGAGTTCCGGAGTCAGTACTTC.

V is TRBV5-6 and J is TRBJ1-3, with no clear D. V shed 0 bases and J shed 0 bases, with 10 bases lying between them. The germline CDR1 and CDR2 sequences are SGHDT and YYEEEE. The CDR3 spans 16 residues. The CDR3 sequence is CASSLGALLSGNTIYF. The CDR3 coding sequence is TGTGCCAGCAGCTTGGGGGCGCTTCTCTCTGGAAACACCATATATTTT.

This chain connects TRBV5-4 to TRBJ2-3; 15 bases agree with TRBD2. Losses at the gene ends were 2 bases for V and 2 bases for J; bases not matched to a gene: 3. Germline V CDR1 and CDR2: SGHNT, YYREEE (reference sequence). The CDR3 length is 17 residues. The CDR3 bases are TGTGCCAGCAGCTTTAGGACTAGCGGGAGGGACACAGATACGCAGTATTTT. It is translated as CASSFRTSGRDTDTQYF.

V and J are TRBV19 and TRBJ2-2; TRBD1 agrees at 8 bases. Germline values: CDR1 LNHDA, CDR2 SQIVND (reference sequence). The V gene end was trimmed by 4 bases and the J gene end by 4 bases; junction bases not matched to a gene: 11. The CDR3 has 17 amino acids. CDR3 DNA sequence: TGTGCCAGTAGTACCCAGGGGGCCGGAGACCTCACCGGGGAGCTGTTTTTT. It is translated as CASSTQGAGDLTGELFF.